The entry that follows covers one T cell receptor beta chain sequence. There is no known antigen for this receptor. The instrument given in TCRdb is Illumina HiSeq 2000. 5'RACE template switching, by which a universal primer site and unique molecular identifiers were added, was used to make TCR beta cDNA libraries. Synthesis of cDNA was primed from the TCR beta constant segment and was followed by two consecutive PCR amplification steps. Per the source publication's procedure: Reads were demultiplexed and grouped by UMI with MIGEC, and clonotypes were assembled and quantified with MiTCR. To exclude erroneous sequences, any TCR cDNA sequence not supported by at least two reads was discarded. Downstream repertoire analysis used the tcR package, and clonotypes were matched across fractions by CDR3 nucleotide sequence plus V segment. VDJmatch was used to annotate antigen specificity against VDJdb, with one amino acid substitution in CDR3 permitted. TCRdb reprocessed the reads into one record per CDR3 protein sequence, lacking DNA. The V and J calls shown here were made by TCRdb, not taken from the authors' results. This sample's table contains roughly 350,000 distinct CDR3 sequences. Of the sample, over 4% falls within the top ten clones.

The data were obtained in a study of T cells expressing NK-cell markers (dated by TCRdb to 2018 to 2021). Concerning the study at large: Three sorted T-cell subsets (CD3+CD56+NKG2C+, CD3+CD56+NKG2C- and CD3+CD56-NKG2C+) from 8 or 9 donors had their TCR beta-chain repertoires profiled. Among the eight sequenced donors, only one was HCMV-seronegative, while the other seven were HCMV-seropositive. All eight donors whose samples were sequenced were randomly selected healthy volunteers, three of them men and five women. Libraries were sequenced as 2 x 150 bp reads on Illumina HiSeq 2000/2500, MiSeq or NextSeq. Study-level results and caveats: For six donors, the dominant CD3+CD56+NKG2C+ clonotypes were among the top 10 CD8+ clonotypes and accounted for roughly 1.0-7.5% of CD8+ T cells. Whether the expanded NKG2C-expressing T cell clones were specific for HCMV antigens remained unclear. Those dominant clonotypes were again the most abundant among CD3+CD56-NKG2C+ cells in a handful of donors, at roughly 28.3-65%.

HCMV serostatus was determined by detecting HCMV-specific IgG in serum with a commercial ELISA kit. Ficoll density gradient centrifugation was used to isolate peripheral blood mononuclear cells from blood. From its cysteine to its phenylalanine, the CDR3 spans 16 amino acids. No DNA is listed. Sequenced sample: blood T cells: a sorted CD56 or NKG2C T cell subset, CD4+ or CD8+ T cells, or bulk PBMC T cells (not recorded which). The sequence was collected from a man between 18 and 69 years old in good health. The rearranged segments are TRBV21-1 and TRBJ2-3; TCRdb outputs TRBD2, but without DNA this stays unchecked. TRBV21-1 is noted as a pseudogene. CDR3 loop: CASSSLAGRGTDTQYF.